Presented here are 23 T cell receptor beta chains from one specimen sequenced in a study of regulatory T cells in long-lasting Graves disease. Described time point: newly diagnosed GD, antithyroid drugs for less than 3 months. With RNA extracted from PBMCs as input, the TCR library was made. The TCR beta library used iRepertoire HTBI primers with Arm-PCR amplification of CDR3. TCRdb itself ran the multiplex PCR reads through MiXCR, one entry per CDR3 protein. The table lists just over 600,000 distinct CDR3 sequences, approximately 15% of them singletons. This sample was also put to use in a study of T cells in Graves' hyperthyroidism and ophthalmopathy.

The material was peripheral blood mononuclear cells (PBMCs), obtained at new diagnosis, from a patient treated with antithyroid drugs. The receptors were gathered from a woman aged 30 to 39 with Graves disease.

This clonotype was recorded at least ten times. The chain has TRBV7-2 and TRBJ2-1, with D hard to call. Germline V lookup: CDR1 SGHTA, CDR2 FQGNSA. Trimming removed 1 base from V and 4 bases from J, with 14 bases in between. This CDR3 is built from 16 residues. The CDR3 DNA is TGTGCCAGCAGCTTAGGGGCGAGCGCCAAGTACAATGAGCAGTTCTTC. It translates to CASSLGASAKYNEQFF.

This rearrangement joins TRBV7-3 to TRBJ2-3, with 9 bases that match TRBD2. CDR3 length equals 15 residues. CDR1 and CDR2 from the germline V gene are SGHTA and FQGTGA. V shed 1 base and J 8 bases; nucleotides not matched to a gene: 7. The DNA for the CDR3 is TGTGCCAGCAGCTTAAAGGGGCTAGCGGGGAGTACGCAGTATTTT. The encoded protein is CASSLKGLAGSTQYF.

This clonotype was observed a handful of times. V gene TRBV30 combines with J gene TRBJ1-5; 11 nucleotides agree with TRBD1. The CDR3 has 13 residues. V gave up 5 bases and J gave up 5 bases; unmatched junction bases: 2. CDR1 GTSNPN and CDR2 SVGIG come from the germline V gene (reference sequence). This chain's CDR3 is CAWSGQGDQPQHF. In DNA, the CDR3 is TGTGCCTGGTCGGGACAGGGGGATCAGCCCCAGCATTTT.

This clonotype was seen repeatedly, ten times or more. The chain links TRBV5-6 to TRBJ1-2; perhaps TRBD1 as D (5 bases). Germline assignment: CDR1 SGHDT and CDR2 YYEEEE. The CDR3 is 15 residues long. Trimming left V 3 bases short and J 3 bases short, with 15 bases between. DNA of the CDR3: TGTGCCAGCAGCTCGGGCCTCACGGGGGACTATGGCTACACCTTC. It encodes CASSSGLTGDYGYTF.

This clonotype came up many times. V is TRBV27 and J is TRBJ2-7; 7 bases map to TRBD1. CDR1 MNHEY and CDR2 SMNVEV come from the germline V gene (reference sequence). The CDR3 is 14 amino acids. Trimming took 6 bases from V and 1 from J; bases not matched to a gene: 6. CDR3 amino acids: CASSQGVSSYEQYF. The CDR3 DNA reads as TGTGCCAGCAGCCAGGGGGTATCATCCTACGAGCAGTACTTC.

The table lists this clonotype with many counts. The chain is built from TRBV20-1 and TRBJ2-3, with no clear D. The germline CDR1 and CDR2 sequences are DFQATT and SNEGSKA (reference sequence). V was trimmed by 6 bases and J by 0 bases, leaving 16 bases between them. CDR3 size: 15 residues. CDR3 DNA sequence: TGCAGTGCCCCGCCGGCTGGGCCTAGCACAGATACGCAGTATTTT. Its translation is CSAPPAGPSTDTQYF.

This clonotype was observed at least ten times. The chain combines TRBV28 with TRBJ1-2; no definite D call. V was clipped by 6 bases and J by 8 bases, with 22 bases between them. The CDR3 loop spans 15 amino acids. In germline, CDR1 is MDHEN, CDR2 SYDVKM. CDR3 nucleotides: TGTGCCAGCAGACAGATCGTGGATCCCGGTCAAGGCTACACCTTC. Amino acids: CASRQIVDPGQGYTF.

The rearrangement joins TRBV18 to TRBJ2-3; D gene uncertain. The CDR3 is 14 residues long. Trimming left V 2 bases short and J 1 base short, with 7 bases between. Germline V gene lookup returns CDR1 KGHSH and CDR2 LQKENI. The CDR3 sequence: CASSPSAGTDTQYF. CDR3 DNA: TGTGCCAGCTCACCATCAGCAGGCACAGATACGCAGTATTTT.

The sample holds many counts of this clonotype. This chain uses TRBV5-1 with TRBJ2-7; no clear D gene. CDR1 and CDR2 (germline): SGHRS, YFSETQ. This CDR3 region has 13 residues. V was trimmed by 2 bases and J by 0 bases, leaving 6 bases between them. For the CDR3, the DNA is TGCGCCAGCAGCTTACTAAGCTCCTACGAGCAGTACTTC. It translates to CASSLLSSYEQYF.

This clonotype was observed a handful of times. An end of the junction does not agree with germline; a read error may underlie this. The chain employs TRBV27 and TRBJ2-3, with 7 positions matching TRBD1. The germline V gene encodes CDR1 MNHEY and CDR2 SMNVEV (reference sequence). CDR3 length: 9 residues. The CDR3 protein is CASSDQGDF. The DNA for the CDR3 is TGTGCCAGCAGCGACCAGGGGGATTTT.

As DNA, the CDR3 is TGTGCCAGCAGCCCCCAAGGGACGCCTGAGACCTACGAGCAGTACTTC. This codes for CASSPQGTPETYEQYF. V is TRBV11-3 and J is TRBJ2-7; D is possibly TRBD1 or TRBD2 (5 bases each). CDR1 is SGHNT, CDR2 YENEEA, per germline. Trimming removed 5 bases from V and 2 bases from J, with 19 bases in between. The CDR3 is 16 residues long.

This clonotype occurred many times. The V call is TRBV20-1, the J call TRBJ2-1; 12 bases fit TRBD2. V was pared by 3 bases and J by 7 bases, with 4 bases of the junction left unmatched. Germline V gene lookup returns CDR1 DFQATT and CDR2 SNEGSKA (reference sequence). This CDR3 comprises 14 residues. The CDR3 protein is CSASGLAGRNEQFF. The DNA for the CDR3 is TGCAGTGCTAGTGGACTAGCGGGACGGAATGAGCAGTTCTTC.

This chain links TRBV28 with TRBJ1-2; D is ambiguous. This CDR3 spans 14 amino acids. V gave up 5 bases and J gave up 0 bases, with 10 bases separating them. In germline, CDR1 is MDHEN, CDR2 SYDVKM. Written as DNA, the CDR3 is TGTGCCAGCAGTCTCCCCGCTCCTAACTATGGCTACACCTTC. Translating gives CASSLPAPNYGYTF.

The sample holds many counts of this clonotype. This sequence joins TRBV12-3 or TRBV12-4 and TRBJ2-1; TRBD2 matches at 9 bases. Trimming removed 8 bases from V and 6 bases from J; junction bases left unmatched: 8. This CDR3 is built from 14 residues. CDR3 in DNA: TGTGCCAGCCGCACAACGGGACTAGCCAATGAGCAGTTCTTC. This sequence encodes CASRTTGLANEQFF.

In this sample, this clonotype turned up a few times. The chain recombines TRBV3-1 with TRBJ1-1, with D possibly being TRBD1 (6 bases). CDR1 and CDR2 from the germline V gene are LGHDT and YNNKEL (reference sequence). V dropped 1 base and J dropped 9 bases, with 12 bases sitting between them. The CDR3 loop spans 13 amino acids. CDR3 in amino acids: CASSQVLDRKAFF. CDR3 nucleotide sequence: TGTGCCAGCAGCCAAGTATTGGACAGAAAAGCTTTCTTT.

This clonotype was recorded a few times. The rearrangement links TRBV18 to TRBJ2-5, with 7 bases matching TRBD2. Trimming removed 3 bases from V and 1 base from J; junction bases left unmatched: 11. Germline lookup yields CDR1 KGHSH and CDR2 LQKENI. This CDR3 has 17 residues. CDR3 bases: TGTGCCAGCTCACCTCTTTTGGGGACTAACCTCCAAGAGACCCAGTACTTC. This translates into CASSPLLGTNLQETQYF.

This chain uses TRBV5-8 with TRBJ1-3; D is ambiguous. This CDR3 has 15 residues. The V and J ends lost 4 bases and 3 bases respectively, with 14 bases between them. From germline, CDR1 is SGHTS and CDR2 YDEGEE. CDR3 sequence (DNA): TGTGCCAGCAGCGTCCCGATTTCCCTTGGAAACACCATATATTTT. The encoded protein is CASSVPISLGNTIYF.

This clonotype has only a few counts. The chain uses TRBV12-3 or TRBV12-4 and TRBJ2-2; 9 nucleotides agree with TRBD1. V was pared by 9 bases and J by 7 bases, with 6 bases of the junction left unmatched. CDR3 size: 13 residues. CDR3 protein: CASEQGAVGELFF. CDR3 coding DNA: TGTGCCAGTGAACAGGGGGCTGTCGGGGAGCTGTTTTTT.

The table lists this clonotype with a few counts. The chain employs TRBV5-1 and TRBJ2-3, with a weak D call TRBD1 (6 bases). Germline CDR1 is SGHRS and CDR2 is YFSETQ. The CDR3 contains 14 residues. Trimming removed 4 bases at V and 4 bases at J, with 13 bases between. CDR3 bases: TGCGCCAGCAGCCAGGGGTCCCGGGCAGATACGCAGTATTTT. Amino acids: CASSQGSRADTQYF.

This clonotype showed up many times. The J gene is TRBJ2-7, the V gene TRBV2; D may be TRBD1 (6 bases). Trimming removed 7 bases at V and 2 bases at J, with 15 bases between. Germline values: CDR1 SNHLY, CDR2 FYNNEI. The CDR3 is made up of 14 amino acids. In DNA, the CDR3 is TGTGCCAGCACAGGGGTGATGAGCGCCTACGAGCAGTACTTC. Its protein is CASTGVMSAYEQYF.

This clonotype was detected once. This may arise from a read error, as a much more abundant clone is one base away. The chain is built from TRBV2 and TRBJ2-7; D is ambiguous. Germline-derived CDR1 and CDR2 are SNHLY and FYNNEI. Between the trimmed V and J ends, which lost 11 bases and 3 bases, there was a span of 11 bases. The CDR3 sequence is 11 residues long. CDR3 loop: CAGTVIYEQYF. The CDR3 nucleotides read TGTGCCGGCACCGTCATCTACGAGCAGTACTTC.

This clonotype was detected many times. The chain combines TRBV18 with TRBJ1-5, with 7 bases aligning to TRBD1. CDR1 and CDR2 (germline): KGHSH, LQKENI. V lost 6 bases, J lost 5 bases, and 10 bases stayed unmatched. The CDR3 runs 15 residues. CDR3 sequence: CASSVDRVSYQPQHF. The CDR3 DNA follows: TGTGCCAGCTCGGTCGACAGGGTCTCCTATCAGCCCCAGCATTTT. The variable domain in full, with the rest retrieved from reference TRBV18 and TRBJ1-5, is NAGVMQNPRHLVRRRGQEARLRCSPMKGHSHVYWYRQLPEEGLKFMVYLQKENIIDESGMPKERFSAEFPKEGPSILRIQQVVRGDSAAYFCASSVDRVSYQPQHFGDGTRLSIL.

This clonotype was seen only a few times. The chain combines TRBV28 with TRBJ1-6; no clear D gene. The CDR3 runs to 16 residues. V lost 2 bases to trimming and J lost 0 bases, with 8 bases between them. Looked up from germline, CDR1 is MDHEN and CDR2 is SYDVKM. CDR3 sequence: CASSLVRPSYNSPLHF. In DNA form, the CDR3 reads TGTGCCAGCAGTTTAGTTCGCCCCTCCTATAATTCACCCCTCCACTTT. The full variable domain, with the rest looked up from reference TRBV28 and TRBJ1-6, is DVKVTQSSRYLVKRTGEKVFLECVQDMDHENMFWYRQDPGLGLRLIYFSYDVKMKEKGDIPEGYSVSREKKERFSLILESASTNQTSMYLCASSLVRPSYNSPLHFGNGTRLTVT.